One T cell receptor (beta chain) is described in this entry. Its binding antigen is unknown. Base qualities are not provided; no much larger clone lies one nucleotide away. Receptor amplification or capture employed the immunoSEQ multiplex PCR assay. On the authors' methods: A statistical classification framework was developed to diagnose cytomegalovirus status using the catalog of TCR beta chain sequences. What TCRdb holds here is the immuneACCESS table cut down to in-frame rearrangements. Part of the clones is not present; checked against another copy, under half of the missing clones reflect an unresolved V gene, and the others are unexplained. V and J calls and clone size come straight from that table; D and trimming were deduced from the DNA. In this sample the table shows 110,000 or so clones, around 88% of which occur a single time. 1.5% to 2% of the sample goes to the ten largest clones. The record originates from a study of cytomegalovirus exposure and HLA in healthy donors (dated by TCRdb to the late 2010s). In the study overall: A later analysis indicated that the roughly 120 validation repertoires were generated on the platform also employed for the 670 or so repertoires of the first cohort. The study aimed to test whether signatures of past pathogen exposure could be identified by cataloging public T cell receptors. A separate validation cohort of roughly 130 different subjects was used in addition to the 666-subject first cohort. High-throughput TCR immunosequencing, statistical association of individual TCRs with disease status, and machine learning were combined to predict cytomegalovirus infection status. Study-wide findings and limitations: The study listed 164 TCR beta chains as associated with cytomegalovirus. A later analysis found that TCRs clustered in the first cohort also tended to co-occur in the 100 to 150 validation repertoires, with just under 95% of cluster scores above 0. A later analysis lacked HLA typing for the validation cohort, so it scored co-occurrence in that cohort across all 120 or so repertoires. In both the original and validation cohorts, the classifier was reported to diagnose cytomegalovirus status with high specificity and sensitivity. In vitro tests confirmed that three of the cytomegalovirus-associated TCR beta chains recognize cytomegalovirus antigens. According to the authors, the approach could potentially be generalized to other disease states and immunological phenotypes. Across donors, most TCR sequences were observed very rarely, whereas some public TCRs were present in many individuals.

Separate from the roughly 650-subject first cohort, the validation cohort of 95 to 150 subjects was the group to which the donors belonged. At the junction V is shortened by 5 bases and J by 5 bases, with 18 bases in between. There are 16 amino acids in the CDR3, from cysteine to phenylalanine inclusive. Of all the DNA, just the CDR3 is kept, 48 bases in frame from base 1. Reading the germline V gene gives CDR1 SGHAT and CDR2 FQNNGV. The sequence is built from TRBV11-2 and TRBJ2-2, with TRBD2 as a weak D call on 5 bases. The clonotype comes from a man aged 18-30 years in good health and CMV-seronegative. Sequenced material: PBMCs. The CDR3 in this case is CASSPWTPARTGELFF. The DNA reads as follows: TGTGCCAGCAGCCCGTGGACTCCTGCGAGGACCGGGGAGCTGTTTTTT.